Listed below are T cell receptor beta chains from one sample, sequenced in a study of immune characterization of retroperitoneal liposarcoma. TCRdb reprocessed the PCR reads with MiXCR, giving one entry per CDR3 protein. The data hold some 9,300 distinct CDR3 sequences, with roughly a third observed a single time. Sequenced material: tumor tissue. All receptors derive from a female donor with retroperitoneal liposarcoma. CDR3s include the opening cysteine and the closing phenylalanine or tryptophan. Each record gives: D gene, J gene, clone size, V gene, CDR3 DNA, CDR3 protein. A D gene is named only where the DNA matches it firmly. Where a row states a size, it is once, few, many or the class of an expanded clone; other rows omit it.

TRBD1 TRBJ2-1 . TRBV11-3 TGTGCCAGCAGCTCCGGGACAGGGGCTCAAGAGACCCAGTTCTTC CASSSGTGAQETQFF
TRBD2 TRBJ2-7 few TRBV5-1 TGCGCCAGCAGCTTGGAAGGCGGGGGCTACGAGCAGTACTTC CASSLEGGGYEQYF
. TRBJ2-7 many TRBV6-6 TGTGCCAGCAGTTACGGGCGGGGATGGTCCTACGAGCAGTACTTC CASSYGRGWSYEQYF
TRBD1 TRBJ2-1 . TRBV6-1 TGTGCCAGCAGTGAATACGGGACAGGGGCCAGAGAGCAGTTCTTC CASSEYGTGAREQFF
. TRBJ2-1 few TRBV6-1 TGTGCCAGCAGCTACCGGGAGACCTACGAGCAGTTCTTC CASSYRETYEQFF
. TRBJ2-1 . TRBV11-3 TGTGCCAGCAGCTCTGGACACCGCTACGAGCAGTTCTTC CASSSGHRYEQFF
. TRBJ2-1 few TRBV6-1 TGTGCCAGCAGTTATGGTAGAGGGTTCTACGAGCAGTTCTTC CASSYGRGFYEQFF
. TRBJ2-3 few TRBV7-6 TGTGCCAGCAGCTTAGGGTTCGCGCTAAGCACAGATACGCAGTATTTT CASSLGFALSTDTQYF
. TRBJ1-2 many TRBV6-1 TGTGCCAGCAGCACCCGCCTAGGCTATGGCTACACCTTC CASSTRLGYGYTF
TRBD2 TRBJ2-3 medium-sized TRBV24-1 TGTGCCACCAGCGAGACCGGGACTAGGGCCACAGATACGCAGTATTTT CATSETGTRATDTQYF
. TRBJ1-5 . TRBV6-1 TGTGCCAGCAGTTCGCAGGGTTATGGTTCCCACAATCAGCCCCAGCATTTT CASSSQGYGSHNQPQHF
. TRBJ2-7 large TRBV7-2 TGTGCCAGCAGCTTCTTCCGGACAGACTCCTACGAGCAGTACTTC CASSFFRTDSYEQYF
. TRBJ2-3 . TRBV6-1 TGTGCCAGCAGAGGGGCGCTTGGGGCAGATACGCAGTATTTT CASRGALGADTQYF
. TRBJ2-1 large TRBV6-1 TGTGCCAGCGGAAATACAGGGTCCACCGATTACAATGAGCAGTTCTTC CASGNTGSTDYNEQFF
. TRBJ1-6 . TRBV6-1 TGTGCCACCTCACGACAGACAAATTCACCCCTCCACTTT CATSRQTNSPLHF
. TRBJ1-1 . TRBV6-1 TGTGTCAGCAGTGGAAGGGGGGCCCTGAACACTGAAGCTTTCTTT CVSSGRGALNTEAFF
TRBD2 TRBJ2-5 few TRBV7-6 TGTGCCAGCAGCTTATTTAGGCTAGCGGGAACCCAAGAGACCCAGTACTTC CASSLFRLAGTQETQYF
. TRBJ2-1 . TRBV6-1 TGTGCCAGCAGTGGGGTGTACAATGAGCAGTTCTTC CASSGVYNEQFF
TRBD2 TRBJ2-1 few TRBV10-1 TGCGCCAGAGAGAAGGGAGGGGATGTTTTGAACAATGAGCAGTTCTTC CAREKGGDVLNNEQFF
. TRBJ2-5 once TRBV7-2 TGTGCCAGCAGCTTGATTGGGGGGAGCCGGGAGACCCAGTACTTC CASSLIGGSRETQYF
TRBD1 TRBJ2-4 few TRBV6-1 TGTGCCAGCAGTTCCAGACAGGGAACTAAAAACATTCAGTACTTC CASSSRQGTKNIQYF
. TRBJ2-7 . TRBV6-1 TGTGCCAGCGGTAAGGACACCAACTCCTACGAGCAGTACTTC CASGKDTNSYEQYF
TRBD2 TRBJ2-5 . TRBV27 TGTGCCAGCACTCCTAGCGGAGTCCAAGAGACCCAGTACTTC CASTPSGVQETQYF
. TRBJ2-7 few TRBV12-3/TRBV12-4 TGTGCCAGCAGTTTAGAGGGCGGGAACTCCTACGAGCAGTACTTC CASSLEGGNSYEQYF
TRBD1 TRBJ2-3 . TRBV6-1 TGTGCCAGTACCCCAGGGGGTGATACAGATACGCAGTATTTT CASTPGGDTDTQYF
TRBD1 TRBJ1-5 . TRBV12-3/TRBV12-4 TGTGCCAGCAGTGTCGGGACAGTGAGGACTAATCAGCCCCAGCATTTT CASSVGTVRTNQPQHF
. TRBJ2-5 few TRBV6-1 TGTGCCAGCAGTGCGCTACTAGAGACCCAGTACTTC CASSALLETQYF
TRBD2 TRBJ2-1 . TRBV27 TGTGCCAGCAGTTCGGGGACTAGCGGGAACAATGAGCAGTTCTTC CASSSGTSGNNEQFF
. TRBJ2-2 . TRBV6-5 TGTGCCAGCAGTTACGACGCAGTCCTAACCGGGGAGCTGTTTTTT CASSYDAVLTGELFF
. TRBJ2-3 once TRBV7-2 TGTGCCAGCGGGCTTAGCACAGATACGCAGTATTTT CASGLSTDTQYF
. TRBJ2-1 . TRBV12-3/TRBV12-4 TGTGCCAGCAGCCGCAACTACGAGCAGTTCTTC CASSRNYEQFF
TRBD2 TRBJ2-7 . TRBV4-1 TGTGCCAGCAGCCAAGATGGACTAGCGGGAGCTCGATACGAGCAGTACTTC CASSQDGLAGARYEQYF
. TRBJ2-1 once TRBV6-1 TGTGCCAGCAGTGAAGTGAGCGGAGGGCCCTACGAGCAGTTCTTC CASSEVSGGPYEQFF
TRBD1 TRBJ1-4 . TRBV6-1 TGTGCCAGCAGCTTACAGGGGAGGCGGGAAAAACTGTTTTTT CASSLQGRREKLFF
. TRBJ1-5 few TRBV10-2 TGCGCCAGCAGTGTGGGAGAGAGCAATCAGCCCCAGCATTTT CASSVGESNQPQHF
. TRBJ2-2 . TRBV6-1 TGTGCCAGCAGCCGTAGCGGAGGGGCGAACACCGGGGAGCTGTTTTTT CASSRSGGANTGELFF
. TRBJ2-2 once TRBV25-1 TGTGCCAGCAGTGAATATAAAGCCACCGGGGAGCTGTTTTTT CASSEYKATGELFF
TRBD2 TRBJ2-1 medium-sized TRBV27 TGTGCCAGCAGTCCCGCTCGGACTAGCGGGACTCTGTTCTTC CASSPARTSGTLFF
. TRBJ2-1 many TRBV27 TGTGCCAGCAGTCTAACGGGGACCTACGAGCAGTTCTTC CASSLTGTYEQFF